These T cell receptor beta chains were read from a single sample in a study of CD8+ T cells in alopecia areata. The repertoire was sequenced with immunoSEQ multiplex PCR; TCRdb's copy has only in-frame clones and lacks some. This table holds about 97,000 clones, roughly two fifths found once. The sequencing sample was made of CD4+ T cells sorted from blood. The receptors originated from a human donor with alopecia areata. Both conserved end residues are part of each CDR3. D genes are given only for firm matches. For some rows the clone size is stated as once, few or many, or as a class when expanded; others skip it.

V gene	clone size	J gene	D gene	CDR3 DNA	CDR3 protein
TRBV7-9	.	TRBJ2-3	.	TGTGCCAGCGCGCTAGACAAGTCGACAGATACGCAGTATTTT	CASALDKSTDTQYF
TRBV2	.	TRBJ2-7	.	TGTGCCAGCAGTGATGATGCCACCCTCGAGCAGTACTTC	CASSDDATLEQYF
TRBV2	.	TRBJ2-2	.	TGTGCCAGCAGTGCTGGGGTTACCGGGGAGCTGTTTTTT	CASSAGVTGELFF
TRBV5-4	few	TRBJ2-3	.	TGTGCCAGCAGCCCCGAGGCATTCAGGGATACGCAGTATTTT	CASSPEAFRDTQYF
TRBV2	.	TRBJ2-1	.	TGTGCCAGCAGACTGACCGGGACCGCCTACAATGAGCAGTTCTTC	CASRLTGTAYNEQFF
TRBV25-1	.	TRBJ1-1	TRBD1	TGTGCCAGCAGTGAATGGGCCGGGACAGGGGGCTCCACTGAAGCTTTCTTT	CASSEWAGTGGSTEAFF
TRBV18	few	TRBJ2-1	TRBD1	TGTGCCAGCTCACCCGGACAGGGGGTTCGGAATGAGCAGTTCTTC	CASSPGQGVRNEQFF
TRBV7-2	.	TRBJ2-3	.	TGTGCCAGCAGCTTACGCGGGGCGGGGGCGGATACGCAGTATTTT	CASSLRGAGADTQYF
TRBV7-3	.	TRBJ1-2	.	TGTGCCAGCAGCTTGGCAGACTATGGCTACACCTTC	CASSLADYGYTF
TRBV29-1	.	TRBJ1-2	.	TGCACCGGGGGGTTTGGAGGGACCTATGGCTACACCTTC	CTGGFGGTYGYTF
TRBV30	once	TRBJ2-5	.	TGTGCCTGGAGTCCGACCAATTTCCAGGCCCAGTACTTC	CAWSPTNFQAQYF
TRBV30	once	TRBJ1-5	TRBD1	TGTGCCTGGACTACAGGGGGGAATCAGCCCCAGCATTTT	CAWTTGGNQPQHF
TRBV7-2	few	TRBJ1-1	.	TGTGCCAGCAGCTCTTCTTCCAGGGCTAGTCGAGCTTTCTTT	CASSSSSRASRAFF
TRBV2	once	TRBJ2-7	TRBD1	TGTGCCAGCGACCGGGACAGGGTCTCCGAGCAGTACTTC	CASDRDRVSEQYF
TRBV7-9	.	TRBJ2-7	.	TGTGCCAGCAGCCCATGGGACATCTTTTACGAGCAGTACTTC	CASSPWDIFYEQYF
TRBV27	.	TRBJ2-7	TRBD1	TGTGCCAGCAGTTACAGGGGCAGGTACGAGCAGTACTTC	CASSYRGRYEQYF
TRBV29-1	.	TRBJ2-3	.	TGCAGCGTGGGGGACGGCGATACGCAGTATTTT	CSVGDGDTQYF
TRBV29-1	.	TRBJ1-1	.	TGCAGCGTTGCCCTGACGGTGAACACTGAAGCTTTCTTT	CSVALTVNTEAFF
TRBV19	.	TRBJ2-1	TRBD1	TGTGCCAGTAGTGCGGACAGGGCGGGGTACAATGAGCAGTTCTTC	CASSADRAGYNEQFF
TRBV28	few	TRBJ2-1	TRBD2	TGTGCCAGCAGACCCGGACTAGCGGTATCCTACAATGAGCAGTTCTTC	CASRPGLAVSYNEQFF